Presented here are 12 T cell receptor beta chains from one specimen sequenced in a study of blood T cell repertoires in COVID-19. Sequencing was performed with immunoSEQ multiplex PCR; in TCRdb, only in-frame clones are kept and a portion is missing. The data contain 150,000 to 200,000 clones, about 80% of them singletons. Sequencing was done on a sample of peripheral blood. These TCRs come from a man aged 25 to 40 with active or convalescent COVID-19.

A word on this clone: Germline is not matched at one junction end, which may reflect a read error. This rearrangement joins TRBV19 to TRBJ1-2; D is undetermined. The CDR3 is made up of 10 amino acids. CDR1 and CDR2 from the germline V gene are LNHDA and SQIVND (reference sequence). The CDR3 DNA reads as TGTGCCAGTGGGGAGGGCCAGACCGCCTTC. Amino acid sequence: CASGEGQTAF.

This rearrangement joins TRBV7-9 to TRBJ1-1; unclear D gene. V lost 5 bases and J lost 4, with 17 bases in between. The CDR3 is 15 residues long. Germline-derived CDR1 and CDR2 are SEHNR and FQNEAQ (reference sequence). This CDR3 is CASSPAMGSITEAFF. The DNA of the CDR3 is TGTGCCAGCAGCCCGGCCATGGGTAGCATCACTGAAGCTTTCTTT.

This clone appeared once. The rearrangement joins TRBV12-3 or TRBV12-4 to TRBJ2-7; TRBD1 is a possible D gene (5 bases). The CDR3 extends over 13 amino acids. Trimming left V 2 bases short and J 6 bases short, with 11 bases between. The CDR3 sequence is CASSLSGLGEQYV. The CDR3 nucleotides are TGTGCCAGCAGTTTATCAGGGCTCGGCGAGCAGTACGTC.

The chain carries TRBV6-6 and TRBJ1-6; 7 bases are shared with TRBD1. Germline-derived CDR1 and CDR2 are MNHNY and SVGAGI (reference sequence). The CDR3 runs to 14 residues. With V trimmed by 8 bases and J by 10 bases, 11 bases remained unmatched. For the CDR3, the DNA is TGTGCCAGCGGGGTCAACAGGGGTGGCTCACCCCTCCACTTT. This translates into CASGVNRGGSPLHF.

This rearrangement joins TRBV18 to TRBJ2-7; 7 bases agree with TRBD1. CDR1 and CDR2 from the germline V gene are KGHSH and LQKENI. The CDR3 is 14 amino acids. The J segment lost 3 bases and the V segment lost 8 bases, leaving 10 bases of the junction unmatched. The CDR3 DNA reads TGTGCCAGCAAGTCCCGGGACAGCCACTACGAGCAGTACTTC. Protein: CASKSRDSHYEQYF.

CDR3 nucleotide sequence: TGTGCCAGCAGTGAAGGATGGGACAGCCCGGCCTACGAGCAGTACGTC. As protein: CASSEGWDSPAYEQYV. The chain combines TRBV6-1 with TRBJ2-7; 7 bases are shared with TRBD1. CDR1 MNHNS and CDR2 SASEGT come from the germline V gene. This CDR3 comprises 16 residues. The trim removed 1 base at V and 2 bases at J, leaving 8 bases unmatched.

DNA for the CDR3: TGTGCCAGCAGTCAATACATGGACGGGCCGGGGAACGAGCAGTACTTC. The encoded protein is CASSQYMDGPGNEQYF. The V call is TRBV6-2 or TRBV6-3, the J call TRBJ2-7, with a weak D call TRBD2 (5 bases). Germline CDR1 reads MNHEY; CDR2 reads SVGEGT. The CDR3 spans 16 residues. V lost 5 bases, J lost 5 bases, and 22 bases lay in between.

This chain uses TRBV6-1 with TRBJ1-5, with a possible D match to TRBD1 (5 bases). This CDR3 region has 18 residues. From germline, CDR1 is MNHNS and CDR2 SASEGT. V was shortened by 3 bases and J by 6 bases, with 24 bases between the two germline ends. The CDR3, as DNA: TGTGCCAGCAGTGAGTCCTTTGGCAGGGTTGTTACGGGTCAGCCCCAGCATTTT. Translated, it gives CASSESFGRVVTGQPQHF.

The chain links TRBV19 to TRBJ1-2; D is possibly TRBD1 (5 bases). This CDR3 has 15 residues. The V and J ends lost 8 bases and 2 bases respectively, with 18 bases between them. Germline CDR1 is LNHDA and CDR2 is SQIVND (reference sequence). The chain's CDR3 is CASQRRGEENYGYTF. The CDR3 DNA is TGTGCCAGTCAAAGGCGGGGGGAGGAAAACTATGGCTACACCTTC.

The chain employs TRBV18 and TRBJ2-5, with 7 bases fitting TRBD2. V gave up 6 bases and J gave up 3 bases; unmatched junction bases: 4. CDR1 and CDR2 from the germline V gene are KGHSH and LQKENI. The CDR3 runs 13 residues. As DNA, the CDR3 is TGTGCCAGCTCCGCGGGGGTTAAAGAGACCCAGTACTTC. This gives the protein CASSAGVKETQYF.

This chain joins TRBV7-9 and TRBJ1-5; 7 positions match TRBD1. The CDR3 covers 15 residues. With V trimmed by 2 bases and J by 3 bases, 4 bases remained unmatched. CDR1 and CDR2 from the germline V gene are SEHNR and FQNEAQ (reference sequence). CDR3 in amino acids: CASSLNQGDNQPQHF. The CDR3 nucleotides read TGTGCCAGCAGCTTAAATCAGGGGGACAATCAGCCCCAGCATTTT.

CDR3 nucleotide sequence: TGTGCCAGCAGTATAGAGGCAGGGGGCGGCTACACCTTC. As protein: CASSIEAGGGYTF. This chain links TRBV6-4 with TRBJ1-2; TRBD1 aligns across 8 bases. V lost 5 bases, J lost 8 bases, and 7 bases stayed unmatched. The CDR3 extends over 13 amino acids. Germline CDR1 is MRHNA and CDR2 is SNTAGT.